The clone carrying this T cell receptor beta chain appeared once. The source of the sample is a study of blood T cell repertoires in COVID-19. For the study at large: There were acute and convalescent COVID-19 samples, and they came from the United States, Italy and Spain. Nucleic acid was either cDNA or gDNA, and it came from T cells, B-cell-depleted T cells, or PBMCs.

Per the study methods: Reference gene primer amplification gave nucleated cell count estimates. Produced via immunoSEQ multiplex PCR; TCRdb's table is partial and in-frame only. V and J calls and clone size are those listed in that table; D and trimming were worked out from the DNA. This sample carries some 60,000 clones, approximately 86% of them seen once, and the ten largest clones take over 4%. The CDR3 length is 14 residues. Trimming took 5 bases from V and 8 from J, leaving 18 bases between them. Per the germline V gene, CDR1 is LGHDT and CDR2 is YNNKEL (reference sequence). This sequence joins TRBV3-1 (or the pseudogene TRBV3-2) and TRBJ1-1, with D tentatively TRBD1 (5 bases). Source material: peripheral blood. The sequence was obtained from a man between 60 and 75 years old with acute or convalescent COVID-19. CDR3 region: CASSYQGSDGEAFF. CDR3 sequence (DNA): TGTGCCAGCAGCTACCAGGGATCTGACGGAGAAGCTTTCTTT.